This T cell receptor (beta chain) appears in the sequencing data of a study of T cells after yellow fever vaccination. CDR3 size: 14 residues. Trimming at V came to 3 bases and at J to 5 bases, leaving 7 bases not matched to a gene. The germline CDR1 and CDR2 sequences are DFQATT and SNEGSKA (reference sequence). This clonotype was detected many times. Its antigen is not known. TCR cDNA, made by 5'RACE template switching, carried an added universal primer site and UMIs. In TCRdb, the 5' RACE reads were re-called with MiXCR into one record per CDR3 protein. This table has some 240,000 distinct CDR3 sequences, about 5.2% appearing once. Study-level points and caveats: Re-detected after boosting: most primary clones, 96% of CD4 and roughly 88% of CD8. Clonotypes found in both CD4 and CD8 compartments made up a small share.

The TCR originated in a man between 18 and 29 years old who received the YFV17D yellow fever vaccine. The gene calls are TRBV20-1 and TRBJ2-4, with 7 nucleotides matching TRBD1. The source was CD4+ T cells sorted from PBMCs, collected on the day of the yellow fever booster vaccination. The CDR3 loop reads CSASYRGRQNIQYF. DNA of the CDR3: TGCAGTGCTAGCTACAGGGGAAGGCAAAACATTCAGTACTTC.